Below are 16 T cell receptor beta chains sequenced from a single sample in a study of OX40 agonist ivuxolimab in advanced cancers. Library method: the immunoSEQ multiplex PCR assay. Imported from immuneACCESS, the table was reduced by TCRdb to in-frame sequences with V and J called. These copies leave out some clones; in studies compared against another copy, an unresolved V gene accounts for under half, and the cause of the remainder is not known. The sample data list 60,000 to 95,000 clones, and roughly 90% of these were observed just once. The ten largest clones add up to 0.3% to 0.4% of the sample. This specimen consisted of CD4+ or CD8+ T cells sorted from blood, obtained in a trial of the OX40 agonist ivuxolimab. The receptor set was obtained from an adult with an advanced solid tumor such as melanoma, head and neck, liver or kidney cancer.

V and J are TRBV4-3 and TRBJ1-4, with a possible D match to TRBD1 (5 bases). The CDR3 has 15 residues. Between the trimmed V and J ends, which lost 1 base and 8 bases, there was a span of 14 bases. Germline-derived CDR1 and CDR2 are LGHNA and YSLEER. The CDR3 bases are TGCGCCAGCAGCCAAGGGGACCGGGACTTGGAAAAACTGTTTTTT. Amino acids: CASSQGDRDLEKLFF.

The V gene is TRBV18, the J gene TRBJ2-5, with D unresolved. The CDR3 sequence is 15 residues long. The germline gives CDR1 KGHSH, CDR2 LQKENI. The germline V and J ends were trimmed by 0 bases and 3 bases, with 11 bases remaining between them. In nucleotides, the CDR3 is TGTGCCAGCTCACCACCGGGAAAAGTCGAAGAGACCCAGTACTTC. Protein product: CASSPPGKVEETQYF.

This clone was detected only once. CDR3 nucleotide sequence: TGTGCCAGTAGACAAGGTGTGTCTAGCTCCTACAATGAGCAGTTCTTC. It codes for CASRQGVSSSYNEQFF. The chain is built from TRBV19 and TRBJ2-1; D uncertain. The CDR3 totals 16 residues. CDR1 and CDR2 (germline): LNHDA, SQIVND (reference sequence). The V and J ends lost 6 bases and 0 bases respectively, with 15 bases between them.

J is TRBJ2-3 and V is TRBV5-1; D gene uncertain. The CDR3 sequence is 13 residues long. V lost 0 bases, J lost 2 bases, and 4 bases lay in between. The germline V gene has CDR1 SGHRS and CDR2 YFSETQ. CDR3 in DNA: TGCGCCAGCAGCTTGGAGGCCACAGATACGCAGTATTTT. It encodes CASSLEATDTQYF.

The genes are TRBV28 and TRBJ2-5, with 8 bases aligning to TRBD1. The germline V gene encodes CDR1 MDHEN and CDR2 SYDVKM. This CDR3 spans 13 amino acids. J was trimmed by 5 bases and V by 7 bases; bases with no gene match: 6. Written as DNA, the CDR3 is TGTGCCAGCACCCCAGGGGGCTGGGAGACCCAGTACTTC. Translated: CASTPGGWETQYF. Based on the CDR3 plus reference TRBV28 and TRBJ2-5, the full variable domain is DVKVTQSSRYLVKRTGEKVFLECVQDMDHENMFWYRQDPGLGLRLIYFSYDVKMKEKGDIPEGYSVSREKKERFSLILESASTNQTSMYLCASTPGGWETQYFGPGTRLLVL.

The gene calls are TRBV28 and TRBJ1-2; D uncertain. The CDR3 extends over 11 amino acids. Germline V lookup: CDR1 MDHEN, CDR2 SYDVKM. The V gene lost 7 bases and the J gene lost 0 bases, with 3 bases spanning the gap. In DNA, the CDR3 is TGTGCCAGCATGACTAACTATGGCTACACCTTC. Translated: CASMTNYGYTF.

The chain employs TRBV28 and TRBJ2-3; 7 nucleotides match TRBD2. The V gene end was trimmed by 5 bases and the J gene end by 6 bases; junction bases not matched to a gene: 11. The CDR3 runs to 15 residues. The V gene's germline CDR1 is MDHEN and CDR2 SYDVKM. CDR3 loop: CASSLLGGGPDTQYF. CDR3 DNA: TGTGCCAGCAGTCTCCTGGGGGGAGGGCCGGATACGCAGTATTTT.

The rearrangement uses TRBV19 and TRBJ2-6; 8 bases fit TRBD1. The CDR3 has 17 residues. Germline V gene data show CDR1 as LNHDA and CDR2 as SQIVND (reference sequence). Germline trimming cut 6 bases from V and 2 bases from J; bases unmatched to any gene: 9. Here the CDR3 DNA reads TGTGCCAGTAGCGGACAGGGAACCTTCGCTGGGGCCAACGTCCTGACTTTC. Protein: CASSGQGTFAGANVLTF. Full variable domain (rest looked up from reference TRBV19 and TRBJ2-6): DGGITQSPKYLFRKEGQNVTLSCEQNLNHDAMYWYRQDPGQGLRLIYYSQIVNDFQKGDIAEGYSVSREKKESFPLTVTSAQKNPTAFYLCASSGQGTFAGANVLTFGAGSRLTVL.

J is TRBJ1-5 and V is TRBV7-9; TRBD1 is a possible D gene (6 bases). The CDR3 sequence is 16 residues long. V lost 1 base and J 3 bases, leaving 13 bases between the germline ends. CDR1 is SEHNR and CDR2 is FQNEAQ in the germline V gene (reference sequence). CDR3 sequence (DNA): TGTGCCAGCAGCTTAGGTTCAGGGGAGTACAATCAGCCCCAGCATTTT. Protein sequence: CASSLGSGEYNQPQHF.

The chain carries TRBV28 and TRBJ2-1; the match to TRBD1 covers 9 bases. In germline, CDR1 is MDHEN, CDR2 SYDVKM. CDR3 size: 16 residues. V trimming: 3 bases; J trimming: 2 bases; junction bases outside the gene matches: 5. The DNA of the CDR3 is TGTGCCAGCAGTTTTACTCGACAGGGGGCCTACAATGAGCAGTTCTTC. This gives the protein CASSFTRQGAYNEQFF. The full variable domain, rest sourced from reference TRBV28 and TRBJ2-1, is DVKVTQSSRYLVKRTGEKVFLECVQDMDHENMFWYRQDPGLGLRLIYFSYDVKMKEKGDIPEGYSVSREKKERFSLILESASTNQTSMYLCASSFTRQGAYNEQFFGPGTRLTVL.

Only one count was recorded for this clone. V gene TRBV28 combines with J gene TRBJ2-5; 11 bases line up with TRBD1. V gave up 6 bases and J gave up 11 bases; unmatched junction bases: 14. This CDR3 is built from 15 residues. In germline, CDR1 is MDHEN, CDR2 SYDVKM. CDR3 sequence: CASSEPGQGVREQYF. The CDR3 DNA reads TGTGCCAGCAGCGAGCCGGGACAGGGGGTGAGGGAGCAGTACTTC.

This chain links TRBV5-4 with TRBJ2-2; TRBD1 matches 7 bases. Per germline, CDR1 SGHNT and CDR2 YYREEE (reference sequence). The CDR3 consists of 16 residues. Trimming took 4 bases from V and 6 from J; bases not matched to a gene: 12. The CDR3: CASSPSLGQRAGELFF. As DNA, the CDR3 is TGTGCCAGCAGCCCGTCATTGGGACAGCGTGCCGGGGAGCTGTTTTTT.

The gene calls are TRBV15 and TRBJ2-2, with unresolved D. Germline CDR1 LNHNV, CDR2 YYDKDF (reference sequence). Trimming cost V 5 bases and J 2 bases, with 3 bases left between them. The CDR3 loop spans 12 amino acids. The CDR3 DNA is TGTGCCACCAGCTTTAACACCGGGGAGCTGTTTTTT. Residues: CATSFNTGELFF.

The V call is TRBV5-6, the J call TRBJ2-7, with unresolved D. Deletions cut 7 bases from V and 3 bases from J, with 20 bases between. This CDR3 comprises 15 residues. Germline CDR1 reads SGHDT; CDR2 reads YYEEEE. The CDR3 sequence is CASPPYGLTGYEQYF. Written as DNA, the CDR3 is TGTGCCAGCCCGCCATACGGTTTGACCGGCTACGAGCAGTACTTC.

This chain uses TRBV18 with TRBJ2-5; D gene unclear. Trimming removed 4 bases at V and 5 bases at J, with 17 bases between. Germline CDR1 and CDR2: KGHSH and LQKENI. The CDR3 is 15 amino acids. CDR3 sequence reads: CASSRGSSLTETQYF. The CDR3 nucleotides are TGTGCCAGCTCACGAGGTAGTAGTTTAACGGAGACCCAGTACTTC.

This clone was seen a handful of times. The CDR3 DNA reads as TGCGCCAGCAGCCAAGATGCACAGGGAGCCACCGGGGAGCTGTTTTTT. Amino acids: CASSQDAQGATGELFF. The chain carries TRBV4-1 and TRBJ2-2; D possibly corresponds to TRBD1 (6 bases). The V and J ends lost 0 bases and 4 bases respectively, with 12 bases between them. CDR3 size: 16 residues. Germline CDR1 and CDR2: MGHRA and YSYEKL.